What follows describes a single T cell receptor (beta chain). V was cut by 0 bases and J by 9 bases, with 15 bases left in between. Germline loops: CDR1 GTSNPN, CDR2 SVGIG (reference sequence). This CDR3 has 14 amino acids. The data stem from a study of blood T cell repertoires in COVID-19. About the study: Material from acute and convalescent COVID-19 was sourced from the United States, Italy and Spain. Sources were T cells, B-cell-depleted T cells, or PBMCs; the material itself was cDNA or gDNA.

In the authors' workflow: From reference gene primer amplification, estimates of nucleated cell counts were derived. Measured with immunoSEQ multiplex PCR; TCRdb has only the in-frame clones, and not every one. D and trimming were read from the DNA, whereas the V and J calls and clone size are those reported in that table. The table lists over 100,000 clones, over 60% of them singletons. J is TRBJ2-1 and V is TRBV30, with D possibly being TRBD1 (5 bases). This clonotype was sampled from a woman in her 70s with acute or convalescent COVID-19. The source material was peripheral blood. The CDR3 loop is CAWSVQAGLGEQFF. In DNA, the CDR3 is TGTGCCTGGAGTGTACAGGCAGGGTTGGGTGAGCAGTTCTTC.